Listed below are T cell receptor beta chains from one sample, sequenced in a study of shared clonotypes between healthy human individuals. Using immunoSEQ multiplex PCR, the repertoire was profiled, and TCRdb retains in-frame clones only, with some absent. The repertoire holds 1,500,000 or so clones, with roughly 96% as singletons. Input material: naive CD4+ T cells sorted from blood. These receptors came from a man younger than 45 in good health. CDR3s include the opening cysteine and the closing phenylalanine or tryptophan. The order of the fields is V gene, D gene, J gene, clone size, CDR3 protein, CDR3 DNA. D genes are given only for firm matches. Only some rows state a clone size, as once, few, many or a class for expanded clones.

v_call: TRBV6-1
d_call: NA
j_call: TRBJ1-5
clone_size: NA
cdr3_aa: CASSEAGVEDRPQHF
cdr3_nt: TGTGCCAGCAGTGAAGCAGGCGTCGAGGACAGGCCCCAGCATTTT

v_call: TRBV18
d_call: TRBD2
j_call: TRBJ2-1
clone_size: NA
cdr3_aa: CASSPLAGGPSIFEQFF
cdr3_nt: TGTGCCAGCTCACCATTAGCGGGAGGGCCCTCGATTTTTGAGCAGTTCTTC

v_call: TRBV7-9
d_call: NA
j_call: TRBJ1-3
clone_size: NA
cdr3_aa: CASSPRQSESGNTIYF
cdr3_nt: TGTGCCAGCAGCCCTCGACAGTCGGAATCTGGAAACACCATATATTTT

v_call: TRBV5-4
d_call: NA
j_call: TRBJ1-3
clone_size: once
cdr3_aa: CASSFGTGNTIYF
cdr3_nt: TGTGCCAGCAGCTTTGGGACGGGAAACACCATATATTTT

v_call: TRBV7-6
d_call: NA
j_call: TRBJ1-1
clone_size: NA
cdr3_aa: CASSFSENNEAFF
cdr3_nt: TGTGCCAGCAGCTTTTCAGAGAACAATGAAGCTTTCTTT

v_call: TRBV7-3
d_call: NA
j_call: TRBJ2-3
clone_size: NA
cdr3_aa: CASSLQTGGTDTQYF
cdr3_nt: TGTGCCAGCAGCTTACAAACGGGAGGCACAGATACGCAGTATTTT

v_call: TRBV18
d_call: TRBD1
j_call: TRBJ2-7
clone_size: NA
cdr3_aa: CASSRTGRDYEQYF
cdr3_nt: TGTGCCAGCTCGCGGACAGGGCGCGACTACGAGCAGTACTTC

v_call: TRBV5-1
d_call: NA
j_call: TRBJ1-4
clone_size: NA
cdr3_aa: CASSLAGTARNEKLFF
cdr3_nt: TGCGCCAGCAGCTTGGCAGGGACCGCCCGCAATGAAAAACTGTTTTTT

v_call: TRBV9
d_call: TRBD2
j_call: TRBJ2-7
clone_size: NA
cdr3_aa: CASSVASSGNEQYF
cdr3_nt: TGTGCCAGCAGCGTAGCTTCTAGCGGGAACGAGCAGTACTTC

v_call: TRBV4-3
d_call: TRBD2
j_call: TRBJ2-3
clone_size: NA
cdr3_aa: CASSQGVTSGTDTQYF
cdr3_nt: TGCGCCAGCAGCCAAGGGGTGACTAGCGGCACAGATACGCAGTATTTT

v_call: TRBV5-1
d_call: NA
j_call: TRBJ2-7
clone_size: NA
cdr3_aa: CASSKANYEQYF
cdr3_nt: TGCGCCAGCAGCAAGGCGAACTACGAGCAGTACTTC

v_call: TRBV19
d_call: NA
j_call: TRBJ2-1
clone_size: NA
cdr3_aa: CASSRGAGTYNEQFF
cdr3_nt: TGTGCCAGTAGCCGGGGTGCGGGGACCTACAATGAGCAGTTCTTC

v_call: TRBV5-1
d_call: NA
j_call: TRBJ1-2
clone_size: once
cdr3_aa: CASSLDRQNGYTF
cdr3_nt: TGCGCCAGCAGCTTGGACAGGCAAAATGGCTACACCTTC

v_call: TRBV11-2
d_call: TRBD2
j_call: TRBJ2-1
clone_size: NA
cdr3_aa: CASSLSLAGAASFNEQFF
cdr3_nt: TGTGCCAGCAGCTTATCACTAGCGGGAGCCGCCTCTTTTAATGAGCAGTTCTTC

v_call: TRBV18
d_call: NA
j_call: TRBJ2-5
clone_size: NA
cdr3_aa: CASSPGQETQYF
cdr3_nt: TGTGCCAGCTCACCGGGCCAAGAGACCCAGTACTTC

v_call: TRBV2
d_call: NA
j_call: TRBJ2-5
clone_size: NA
cdr3_aa: CASTEDRRQETQYF
cdr3_nt: TGTGCCAGCACCGAGGATAGGCGACAAGAGACCCAGTACTTC

v_call: TRBV9
d_call: NA
j_call: TRBJ2-7
clone_size: NA
cdr3_aa: CASSRTGSSYEQYF
cdr3_nt: TGTGCCAGCAGCCGGACGGGGAGCTCCTACGAGCAGTACTTC